The entry that follows covers one TCR beta chain sequence. These data are taken from a study of blood T cell repertoires in COVID-19. The overall study: Samples came from the United States, Italy and Spain, spanning acute and convalescent COVID-19.

V lost 6 bases, J lost 4 bases, and 6 bases stayed unmatched. Germline loops: CDR1 SGHTA, CDR2 FQGNSA. This CDR3 is built from 15 residues. In the authors' workflow: Estimation of nucleated cell counts relied on the amplification of reference gene primers. Clones were read by immunoSEQ multiplex PCR, and TCRdb kept only the in-frame ones, dropping some. V and J calls and clone size are those listed in that table; D and trimming were worked out from the DNA. Here the sample spans 60,000 to 65,000 clones, roughly 80% being singletons. Input material: peripheral blood. V usage is TRBV7-2 and J usage is TRBJ1-5, with 10 positions matching TRBD1. This TCR came from a woman aged 80 or over with active or convalescent COVID-19. Here the CDR3 reads CASRLSGQGNQPQHF. The CDR3 coding sequence is TGTGCCAGCAGGCTTTCGGGACAGGGGAATCAGCCCCAGCATTTT.